The 24 T cell receptor beta chains listed next were all sequenced from one sample in a study of T cells in Graves' hyperthyroidism and ophthalmopathy. Amplification of TCR beta CDR3 regions used RNA as the template. First-round RT-PCR targeting the TCR CDR3 was performed with the HTBI primer set. TCRdb redid the calling of the multiplex PCR reads with MiXCR, one entry per CDR3 protein. The table records 400,000 to 500,000 distinct CDR3 sequences, approximately 15% of them present only once. Sequenced input: blood. These receptors came from a woman under 30 with Graves' hyperthyroidism.

A single count supports this clonotype. V is TRBV4-2 and J is TRBJ1-2; maybe TRBD1 (6 bases). This CDR3 spans 17 amino acids. Germline V CDR1 and CDR2: LGHNA, YNFKEQ. Between the trimmed V and J ends, which lost 0 bases and 4 bases, there was a span of 18 bases. The DNA of the CDR3 is TGTGCCAGCAGCCAAGATCTCGGACAGCCCTGGAGCTATGGCTACACCTTC. The encoded protein is CASSQDLGQPWSYGYTF.

This clonotype appeared many times. The rearrangement links TRBV7-8 to TRBJ2-4; weak D call: TRBD1 (6 bases). V dropped 8 bases and J dropped 8 bases, with 16 bases sitting between them. The CDR3 totals 13 residues. Germline V gives CDR1 SGHVS, CDR2 FQNEAQ. The CDR3 region has the DNA TGTGCCAGCGGATTTACAGGGAACGACATTCAGTACTTC. This encodes CASGFTGNDIQYF.

There are many counts of this clonotype. The chain links TRBV18 to TRBJ1-2; TRBD1 aligns across 7 bases. Germline CDR1 and CDR2: KGHSH and LQKENI. This CDR3 is 14 amino acids long. The J segment lost 2 bases and the V segment lost 8 bases, leaving 8 bases of the junction unmatched. CDR3 sequence: CASSPDRENYGYTF. The CDR3 bases are TGTGCCAGCAGTCCCGACAGGGAGAACTATGGCTACACCTTC.

This clonotype was detected only a few times. The chain employs TRBV30 and TRBJ1-2; D gene unclear. This CDR3 has 13 residues. CDR1 GTSNPN and CDR2 SVGIG come from the germline V gene (reference sequence). The ends were cut back, 0 bases at V and 8 bases at J, with 13 bases in the middle. CDR3 bases: TGTGCCTGGAGTGTAGGTGGAGGAGCCGGCTACACCTTC. This encodes CAWSVGGGAGYTF.

This clonotype was counted at least ten times. The J gene is TRBJ2-1, the V gene TRBV13, with D hard to call. Germline V gives CDR1 PRHDT, CDR2 FYEKMQ (reference sequence). V was trimmed by 5 bases and J by 4 bases, leaving 12 bases between them. This CDR3 has 14 residues. The CDR3 region has the DNA TGTGCCAGCAGCCCCCCGGGTCAGTACAATGAGCAGTTCTTC. Its protein product is CASSPPGQYNEQFF.

This clonotype was observed a few times. A single base separates this from a much larger clone, so it may be a read error. The genes are TRBV5-8 and TRBJ1-5, with TRBD1 matching over 10 bases. Per germline, CDR1 SGHTS and CDR2 YDEGEE. The CDR3 has 14 amino acids. J was trimmed by 5 bases and V by 2 bases; bases with no gene match: 1. CDR3 nucleotide sequence: TGTGCCAGCAGCTTCGGGACAGGGGATCAGCCCCAGCATTTT. Residues: CASSFGTGDQPQHF. The whole variable domain, remainder taken from reference TRBV5-8 and TRBJ1-5, is EAGVTQSPTHLIKTRGQQATLRCSPISGHTSVYWYQQALGLGLQFLLWYDEGEERNRGNFPPRFSGRQFPNYSSELNVNALELEDSALYLCASSFGTGDQPQHFGDGTRLSIL.

V is TRBV6-5 and J is TRBJ1-1; unclear D gene. Germline V gene lookup returns CDR1 MNHEY and CDR2 SVGAGI. This CDR3 is 13 amino acids long. V lost 2 bases and J 6 bases, leaving 10 bases between the germline ends. CDR3 amino acids: CASSYGGYAEAFF. DNA for the CDR3: TGTGCCAGCAGTTACGGAGGGTACGCTGAAGCTTTCTTT.

This chain uses TRBV24-1 with TRBJ2-2, with D unresolved. V shed 7 bases and J shed 7 bases, with 6 bases lying between them. Per the germline V gene, CDR1 is KGHDR and CDR2 is SFDVKD. This CDR3 is built from 11 residues. CDR3 region: CATSQSGELFF. The CDR3 bases are TGTGCCACCAGCCAGAGCGGGGAGCTGTTTTTT.

This clonotype occurred many times. V usage is TRBV7-2 and J usage is TRBJ1-1; 7 nucleotides align to TRBD1. J was trimmed by 2 bases and V by 4 bases; bases with no gene match: 7. This CDR3 has 15 residues. Germline lookup yields CDR1 SGHTA and CDR2 FQGNSA. CDR3 in amino acids: CASSSQGSPNTEAFF. The CDR3 region has the DNA TGTGCCAGCAGCTCACAGGGGTCCCCTAACACTGAAGCTTTCTTT.

V usage is TRBV2 and J usage is TRBJ2-1; TRBD2 agrees at 8 bases. This CDR3 has 15 amino acids. Trimming took 9 bases from V and 0 from J; bases not matched to a gene: 7. The V gene's germline CDR1 is SNHLY and CDR2 FYNNEI. The chain's CDR3 is CASTVTSASYNEQFF. Here the CDR3 DNA reads TGTGCCAGTACAGTGACTAGCGCCTCCTACAATGAGCAGTTCTTC.

This clonotype occurred many times. This chain uses TRBV11-1 with TRBJ2-5; D is uncertain. Germline-derived CDR1 and CDR2 are SGHAT and FQDESV (reference sequence). The ends were cut back, 2 bases at V and 2 bases at J, with 6 bases in the middle. The CDR3 contains 13 residues. CDR3 amino acids: CASSLRIQETQYF. CDR3 in DNA: TGTGCCAGCAGCTTAAGGATACAAGAGACCCAGTACTTC.

This clonotype was seen at least ten times. Here the CDR3 reads CATSNRLTSEQYF. The CDR3 DNA reads TGTGCCACCAGCAATCGACTGACTAGTGAGCAGTACTTC. The genes are TRBV15 and TRBJ2-7, with D perhaps matching TRBD2 (6 bases). Germline CDR1 reads LNHNV; CDR2 reads YYDKDF (reference sequence). V shed 4 bases and J shed 7 bases, with 14 bases lying between them. The CDR3 has 13 amino acids.

This clonotype was seen many times. The chain couples TRBV11-2 to TRBJ2-5; 9 bases match TRBD2. The V gene's germline CDR1 is SGHAT and CDR2 FQNNGV. Unmatched junction bases numbered 7, after V lost 3 bases and J lost 5 bases. The CDR3 consists of 15 residues. For the CDR3, the DNA is TGTGCCAGCAGCTTGTTGGGCGGGAGGGCCGAGACCCAGTACTTC. Encoded protein: CASSLLGGRAETQYF.

A few counts support this clonotype. This may stem from a read error, because a much larger clone lies one nucleotide away. The J gene is TRBJ1-2, the V gene TRBV15, with 10 bases matching TRBD1. Germline lookup yields CDR1 LNHNV and CDR2 YYDKDF (reference sequence). The J segment lost 7 bases and the V segment lost 3 bases, leaving 2 bases of the junction unmatched. The CDR3 covers 13 residues. CDR3 DNA: TGTGCCACCAGCAGGGGACAGGGGAGTGGCTACACCTTC. Its protein is CATSRGQGSGYTF.

In this sample, this clonotype turned up many times. The chain combines TRBV4-3 with TRBJ2-3; a weak D match, TRBD2 (5 bases). The CDR3 sequence is 16 residues long. Looked up from germline, CDR1 is LGHNA and CDR2 is YSLEER. V dropped 3 bases and J dropped 2 bases, with 15 bases sitting between them. CDR3: CASSQASGSLTDTQYF. CDR3 DNA: TGCGCCAGCAGCCAGGCAAGCGGAAGCCTCACAGATACGCAGTATTTT.

This clonotype was observed many times. This chain joins TRBV28 and TRBJ1-6, with TRBD1 matching 7 bases. Germline values: CDR1 MDHEN, CDR2 SYDVKM. The trim removed 5 bases at V and 3 bases at J, leaving 7 bases unmatched. The CDR3 length is 16 residues. The CDR3: CASSDRQGIYNSPLHF. The CDR3 nucleotides are TGTGCCAGCAGTGATCGACAGGGAATCTATAATTCACCCCTCCACTTT.

This clonotype has ten or more counts. The chain has TRBV28 and TRBJ2-1; the D is unclear. V was shortened by 5 bases and J by 13 bases, with 18 bases between the two germline ends. CDR1 is MDHEN and CDR2 is SYDVKM in the germline V gene. The CDR3 has 13 amino acids. The CDR3: CASSPTLSSRQFF. CDR3 nucleotides: TGTGCCAGCAGTCCCACGCTATCCTCCCGACAGTTCTTC.

The rearrangement joins TRBV6-1 to TRBJ2-7, with 11 bases matching TRBD2. The V gene end was trimmed by 8 bases and the J gene end by 2 bases; junction bases not matched to a gene: 17. This CDR3 has 18 residues. The germline gives CDR1 MNHNS, CDR2 SASEGT. CDR3 sequence: CASQKYMGSTSGTYEQYF. The DNA of the CDR3 is TGTGCCAGCCAAAAGTATATGGGATCGACTAGCGGGACCTACGAGCAGTACTTC.

Ten or more counts support this clonotype. The CDR3 loop is CASSQLPGQYNEQFF. The CDR3, as DNA: TGTGCCAGCAGCCAGTTGCCGGGACAGTACAATGAGCAGTTCTTC. The chain has TRBV11-2 and TRBJ2-1; TRBD1 aligns across 7 bases. Germline values: CDR1 SGHAT, CDR2 FQNNGV. V lost 5 bases to trimming and J lost 4 bases; unmatched junction nucleotides: 8. This CDR3 region has 15 residues.

The V and J genes are TRBV28 and TRBJ1-3, with TRBD1 identical over 9 bases. The CDR3 sequence is 12 residues long. J was trimmed by 6 bases and V by 8 bases; bases with no gene match: 2. Germline V gives CDR1 MDHEN, CDR2 SYDVKM. The CDR3 reads CASRTGENTIYF. CDR3 coding DNA: TGTGCCAGCCGGACAGGGGAAAACACCATATATTTT.

There are many counts of this clonotype. This rearrangement joins TRBV28 to TRBJ2-7; 9 nucleotides align to TRBD1. The CDR3 totals 13 residues. CDR1 is MDHEN, CDR2 SYDVKM, per germline. V dropped 8 bases and J dropped 3; count of bases not matched to a gene: 5. The CDR3 protein is CASGTGWLYEQYF. The CDR3 region has the DNA TGTGCCAGCGGGACAGGGTGGCTCTACGAGCAGTACTTC.

The sample holds a few counts of this clonotype. The genes are TRBV6-2 or TRBV6-3 and TRBJ2-7; tentatively, D is TRBD2 (6 bases). The length of the CDR3 is 15 residues. Germline V CDR1 and CDR2: MNHEY, SVGEGT. With 0 bases removed from V and 1 base from J, the gap between germline ends came to 10 bases. DNA for the CDR3: TGTGCCAGCAGTTACTCGGGGAGGCCTTCCTACGAGCAGTACTTC. Its translation is CASSYSGRPSYEQYF.

This clonotype was observed at least ten times. This chain connects TRBV20-1 to TRBJ2-7, with D uncertain. V was trimmed by 3 bases and J by 2 bases, leaving 20 bases between them. CDR1 is DFQATT, CDR2 SNEGSKA, per germline (reference sequence). CDR3 length: 16 amino acids. The CDR3 reads CSASPLRARNTYEQYF. The CDR3 DNA is TGCAGTGCTAGCCCACTAAGAGCACGGAACACCTACGAGCAGTACTTC.

This clonotype has at least ten counts. This chain links TRBV24-1 with TRBJ2-1, with 8 bases aligning to TRBD2. J lost 6 bases, V lost 2 bases, and 11 bases had no gene match. The CDR3 extends over 17 amino acids. Germline V gene lookup returns CDR1 KGHDR and CDR2 SFDVKD. The CDR3, as DNA: TGTGCCACCAGTGATTCCACCCCGGGACTAGTCGGCAATGAGCAGTTCTTC. This encodes CATSDSTPGLVGNEQFF.